This TCR beta chain is drawn from a study of breast tumors, draining lymph nodes, adjacent tissues. Samples came from axillary lymph nodes draining the breast cancer. On this clonotype itself: Its antigen is unknown. The CDR3 does not end in the conserved phenylalanine or tryptophan, so this is likely a read error.

Notes on the study in general: Tumor and nontumor repertoires were significantly more similar in luminal-like than in basal-like breast cancer. Most tumor T cells seemingly derive from lymph node, then expand in tumor. Tumor TCR diversity was below lymph nodes but above nontumor tissue.

TCRdb processed the multiplex PCR reads anew with MiXCR; each CDR3 protein has one entry. The profile shows 270,000 or so distinct CDR3 sequences, roughly 30% of them singletons. CDR3 size: 13 residues. The ends were cut back, 6 bases at V and 7 bases at J, with 15 bases in the middle. The sequenced sample was axillary lymph node tissue. The chain joins TRBV12-3 or TRBV12-4 to TRBJ2-5, with D perhaps TRBD2 (5 bases). The TCR comes from a female donor with breast cancer. Some clones in this sample may be carry-over from other donors' samples. CDR3 protein: CASSLSRAGTQYL. The CDR3 coding sequence is TGTGCCAGCAGCTTATCGCGGGCGGGGACCCAGTACCTC.